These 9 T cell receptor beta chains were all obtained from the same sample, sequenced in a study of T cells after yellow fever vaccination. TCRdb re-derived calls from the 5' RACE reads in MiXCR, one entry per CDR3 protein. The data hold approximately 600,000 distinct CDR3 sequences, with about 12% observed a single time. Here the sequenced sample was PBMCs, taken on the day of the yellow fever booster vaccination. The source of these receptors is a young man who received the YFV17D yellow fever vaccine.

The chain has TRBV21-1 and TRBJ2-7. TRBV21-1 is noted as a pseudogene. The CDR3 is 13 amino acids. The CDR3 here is CASSTETAFEQYF. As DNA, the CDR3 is TGTGCCAGCAGCACTGAAACGGCCTTCGAGCAGTACTTC.

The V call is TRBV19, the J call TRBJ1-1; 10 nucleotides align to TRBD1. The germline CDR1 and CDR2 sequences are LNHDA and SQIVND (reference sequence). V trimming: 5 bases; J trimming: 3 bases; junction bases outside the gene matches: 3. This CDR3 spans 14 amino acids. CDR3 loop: CASSGTGADTEAFF. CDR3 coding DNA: TGTGCCAGTAGTGGGACAGGGGCGGACACTGAAGCTTTCTTT.

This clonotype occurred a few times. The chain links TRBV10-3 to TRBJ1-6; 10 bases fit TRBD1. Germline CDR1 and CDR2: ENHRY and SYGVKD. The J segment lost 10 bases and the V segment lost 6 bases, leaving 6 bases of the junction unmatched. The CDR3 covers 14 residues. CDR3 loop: CAIRPGTGDSPLHF. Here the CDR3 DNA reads TGTGCCATCAGACCGGGGACAGGGGACTCACCCCTCCACTTT.

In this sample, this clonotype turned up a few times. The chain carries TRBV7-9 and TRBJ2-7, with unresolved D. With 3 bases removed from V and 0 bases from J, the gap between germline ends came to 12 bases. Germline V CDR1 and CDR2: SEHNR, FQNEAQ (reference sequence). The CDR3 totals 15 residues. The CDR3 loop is CASSFALLSSYEQYF. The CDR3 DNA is TGTGCCAGCAGCTTCGCCCTTCTAAGCTCCTACGAGCAGTACTTC. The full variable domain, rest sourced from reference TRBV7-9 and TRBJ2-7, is DTGVSQNPRHKITKRGQNVTFRCDPISEHNRLYWYRQTLGQGPEFLTYFQNEAQLEKSRLLSDRFSAERPKGSFSTLEIQRTEQGDSAMYLCASSFALLSSYEQYFGPGTRLTVT.

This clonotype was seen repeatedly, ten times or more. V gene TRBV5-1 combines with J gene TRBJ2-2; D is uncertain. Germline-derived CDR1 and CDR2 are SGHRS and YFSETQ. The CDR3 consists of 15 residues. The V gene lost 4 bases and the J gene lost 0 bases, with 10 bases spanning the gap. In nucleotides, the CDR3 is TGCGCCAGCAGCCGAGATGGGGCGAACACCGGGGAGCTGTTTTTT. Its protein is CASSRDGANTGELFF.

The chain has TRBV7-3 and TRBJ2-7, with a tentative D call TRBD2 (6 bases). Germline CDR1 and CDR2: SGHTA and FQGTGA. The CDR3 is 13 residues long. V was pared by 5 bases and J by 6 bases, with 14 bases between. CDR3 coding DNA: TGTGCCAGCAGCGGGGGAGGTTTGAGCGAGCAGTACTTC. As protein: CASSGGGLSEQYF. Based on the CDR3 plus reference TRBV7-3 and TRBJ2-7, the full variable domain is GAGVSQTPSNKVTEKGKYVELRCDPISGHTALYWYRQSLGQGPEFLIYFQGTGAADDSGLPNDRFFAVRPEGSVSTLKIQRTERGDSAVYLCASSGGGLSEQYFGPGTRLTVT.

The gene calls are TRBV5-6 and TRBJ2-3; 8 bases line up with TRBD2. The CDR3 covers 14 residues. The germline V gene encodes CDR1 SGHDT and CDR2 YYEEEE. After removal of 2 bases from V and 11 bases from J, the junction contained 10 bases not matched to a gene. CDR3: CASSLLAAGWGQYF. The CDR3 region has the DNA TGTGCCAGCAGCTTACTAGCGGCTGGGTGGGGGCAGTATTTT.

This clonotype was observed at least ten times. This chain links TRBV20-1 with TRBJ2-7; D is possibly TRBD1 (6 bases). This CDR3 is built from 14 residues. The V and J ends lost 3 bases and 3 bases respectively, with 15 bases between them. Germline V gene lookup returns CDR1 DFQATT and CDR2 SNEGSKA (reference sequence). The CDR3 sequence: CSARTTGVIYEQYF. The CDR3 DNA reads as TGCAGTGCTAGGACGACAGGTGTAATCTACGAGCAGTACTTC.

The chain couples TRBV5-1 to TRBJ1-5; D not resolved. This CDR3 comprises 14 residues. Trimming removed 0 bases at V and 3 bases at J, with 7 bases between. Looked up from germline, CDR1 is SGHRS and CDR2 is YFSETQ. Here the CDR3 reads CASSLDNYNQPQHF. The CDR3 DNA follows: TGCGCCAGCAGCTTGGACAATTACAATCAGCCCCAGCATTTT.